This passage covers 5 T cell receptor beta chains from one sample sequenced in a study of graft-versus-host responses after intestinal transplantation. Repertoires were generated with immunoSEQ multiplex PCR, while TCRdb's copy carries only in-frame clones and drops some. The data contain under 45,000 clones, approximately 93% of them singletons. This sample comprised PBMCs, obtained approximately 700 days after intestinal transplantation. The receptors derive from a human patient who received an intestinal transplant, so some T cells may come from the graft donor.

The rearrangement uses TRBV19 and TRBJ2-5; 8 bases are a match to TRBD2. Looked up from germline, CDR1 is LNHDA and CDR2 is SQIVND (reference sequence). With 5 bases clipped from V and 1 base from J, the junction kept 6 bases outside the gene matches. The length of the CDR3 is 15 residues. The CDR3: CASSVGAGGQETQYF. The CDR3 nucleotides are TGTGCCAGTAGTGTCGGTGCGGGGGGCCAAGAGACCCAGTACTTC.

The V gene is TRBV5-4, the J gene TRBJ1-4; tentative D call: TRBD1 (6 bases). The ends were cut back, 4 bases at V and 6 bases at J, with 16 bases in the middle. The CDR3 has 15 residues. In germline, CDR1 is SGHNT, CDR2 YYREEE (reference sequence). This chain's CDR3 is CASSLKTGGDEKLFF. CDR3 in DNA: TGTGCCAGCAGCCTCAAGACAGGAGGGGATGAAAAACTGTTTTTT. Filled out from reference TRBV5-4 and TRBJ1-4, the complete variable domain reads ETGVTQSPTHLIKTRGQQVTLRCSSQSGHNTVSWYQQALGQGPQFIFQYYREEENGRGNFPPRFSGLQFPNYSSELNVNALELDDSALYLCASSLKTGGDEKLFFGSGTQLSVL.

This chain uses TRBV10-3 with TRBJ2-7, with a tentative D call TRBD1 (6 bases). The CDR3 is made up of 11 amino acids. Germline-derived CDR1 and CDR2 are ENHRY and SYGVKD. V lost 10 bases to trimming and J lost 6 bases, with 13 bases between them. The CDR3 here is CASMGAGEQYF. In DNA, the CDR3 is TGTGCCAGCATGGGGGCGGGCGAGCAGTACTTC.

This rearrangement joins TRBV29-1 to TRBJ2-4, with D perhaps given as TRBD1 or TRBD2 (5 bases each). From germline, CDR1 is SQVTM and CDR2 ANQGSEA. The CDR3 covers 13 residues. V was clipped by 6 bases and J by 1 base, with 10 bases between them. The CDR3 DNA reads as TGCAGCGTGAGGGGACGGGCCAAAAACATTCAGTACTTC. Its translation is CSVRGRAKNIQYF.

This clone was seen a few times. The chain links TRBV23-1 to TRBJ2-1; maybe TRBD1 (5 bases). TRBV23-1 is recorded as an ORF, its role being uncertain. The V gene lost 0 bases and the J gene lost 5 bases, with 14 bases spanning the gap. This CDR3 has 16 residues. The CDR3 nucleotides read TGCGCCAGCAGTCAATCGGACACCCAGTACCACAATGAGCAGTTCTTC. The encoded protein is CASSQSDTQYHNEQFF.